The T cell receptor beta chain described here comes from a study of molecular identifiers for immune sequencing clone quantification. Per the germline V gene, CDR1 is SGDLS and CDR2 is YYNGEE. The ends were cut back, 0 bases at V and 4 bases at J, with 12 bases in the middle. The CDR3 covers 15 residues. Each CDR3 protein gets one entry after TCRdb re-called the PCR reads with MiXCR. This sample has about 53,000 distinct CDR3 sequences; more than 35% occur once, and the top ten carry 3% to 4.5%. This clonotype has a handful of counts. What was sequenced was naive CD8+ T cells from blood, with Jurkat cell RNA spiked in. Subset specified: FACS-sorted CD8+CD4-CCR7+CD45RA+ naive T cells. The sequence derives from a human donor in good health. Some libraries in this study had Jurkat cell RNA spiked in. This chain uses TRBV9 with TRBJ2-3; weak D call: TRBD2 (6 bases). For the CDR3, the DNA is TGTGCCAGCAGCGTAGCTTCGGGAGTCCCAGATACGCAGTATTTT. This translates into CASSVASGVPDTQYF.